The rows below give T cell receptor beta chains drawn from one sample of a study of cytomegalovirus exposure and HLA in healthy donors. Sequenced by immunoSEQ multiplex PCR; TCRdb stores in-frame clones only, minus some. The sample records 310,000 or so clones, about 90% being singletons. The source material was PBMCs. The receptor set was obtained from a woman aged 18 to 35 in good health and CMV-seronegative. Each CDR3 is given with its conserved first and last residue. The D gene is left open where the match is weak. Clone size is not always given. Where it is, it says once, few, many or a class for expanded clones.

clone_size	j_call	v_call	d_call	cdr3_aa	cdr3_nt
.	TRBJ1-4	TRBV30	.	CAAGRLSEKLFF	TGTGCCGCGGGCCGCCTTTCTGAAAAACTGTTTTTT
.	TRBJ2-3	TRBV11-3	.	CASSLRGFTDTQYF	TGTGCCAGCAGCTTACGGGGGTTCACAGATACGCAGTATTTT
.	TRBJ1-2	TRBV19	.	CASSIGGGYTF	TGTGCCAGTAGTATTGGGGGCGGCTACACCTTC
.	TRBJ2-7	TRBV5-6	TRBD2	CASRRLAGVSYEQYF	TGTGCCAGCAGGAGACTAGCGGGGGTCTCCTACGAGCAGTACTTC
.	TRBJ1-3	TRBV19	.	CASSITGVRGNTIYF	TGTGCCAGTAGTATCACCGGGGTAAGAGGAAACACCATATATTTT
once	TRBJ2-5	TRBV5-1	TRBD2	CASSLDVAGVQETQYF	TGCGCCAGCAGCTTGGATGTAGCGGGGGTGCAAGAGACCCAGTACTTC
.	TRBJ2-3	TRBV10-3	TRBD2	CAMSRLSGGAKDTQYF	TGTGCCATGAGCCGACTTAGCGGGGGGGCTAAAGATACGCAGTATTTT
.	TRBJ1-2	TRBV6-5	.	CASSYSTAFAYTF	TGTGCCAGCAGTTACTCGACAGCTTTTGCCTACACCTTC
.	TRBJ2-7	TRBV13	TRBD1	CASSHRGSRYEQYF	TGTGCCAGCAGCCACAGGGGAAGCCGGTACGAGCAGTACTTC
.	TRBJ1-1	TRBV9	.	CASSVARQGTEAFF	TGTGCCAGCAGCGTAGCCCGGCAGGGCACTGAAGCTTTCTTT
.	TRBJ1-2	TRBV9	.	CASSPQTDNYGYTF	TGTGCCAGCAGCCCCCAAACAGATAACTATGGCTACACCTTC
.	TRBJ1-6	TRBV19	.	CASSIGSLGAVYNSPLHF	TGTGCCAGTAGTATTGGCTCCCTGGGGGCCGTTTATAATTCACCCCTCCACTTT
once	TRBJ1-5	TRBV9	.	CASSPTGNSNQPQHF	TGTGCCAGCAGCCCCACAGGGAATAGCAATCAGCCCCAGCATTTT
.	TRBJ1-2	TRBV5-1	TRBD1	CASSLALGQDGYTF	TGCGCCAGCAGCTTGGCCTTGGGACAGGATGGCTACACCTTC
.	TRBJ2-7	TRBV5-4	TRBD2	CASSLVAGATYEQYF	TGTGCCAGCAGCTTGGTAGCGGGGGCAACCTACGAGCAGTACTTC
.	TRBJ2-1	TRBV21-1	.	CASSRVRGFSYNEQFF	TGTGCCAGCAGCCGCGTCCGCGGCTTTTCCTACAATGAGCAGTTCTTC
.	TRBJ2-5	TRBV5-1	.	CASSLEGFSGRAGAQYF	TGCGCCAGCAGCCTGGAGGGTTTCAGCGGCCGGGCTGGGGCCCAGTACTTC
.	TRBJ1-1	TRBV6-7	.	CASSSLAGPRCTEAFF	TGTGCCAGCAGTTCCCTGGCGGGGCCTCGATGTACTGAAGCTTTCTTT
.	TRBJ1-2	TRBV18	.	CASSPSQGMGGYTF	TGTGCCAGCTCACCCTCCCAGGGGATGGGGGGCTACACCTTC
.	TRBJ2-7	TRBV7-2	.	CASSPAYEQYF	TGTGCCAGCAGCCCGGCCTACGAGCAGTACTTC
once	TRBJ1-2	TRBV6-5	.	CASSYADRNYGYTF	TGTGCCAGCAGTTACGCCGACAGAAACTATGGCTACACCTTC
.	TRBJ2-5	TRBV4-2	TRBD2	CASSPGAAGEETQYF	TGTGCCAGCAGCCCGGGAGCGGCGGGGGAAGAGACCCAGTACTTC